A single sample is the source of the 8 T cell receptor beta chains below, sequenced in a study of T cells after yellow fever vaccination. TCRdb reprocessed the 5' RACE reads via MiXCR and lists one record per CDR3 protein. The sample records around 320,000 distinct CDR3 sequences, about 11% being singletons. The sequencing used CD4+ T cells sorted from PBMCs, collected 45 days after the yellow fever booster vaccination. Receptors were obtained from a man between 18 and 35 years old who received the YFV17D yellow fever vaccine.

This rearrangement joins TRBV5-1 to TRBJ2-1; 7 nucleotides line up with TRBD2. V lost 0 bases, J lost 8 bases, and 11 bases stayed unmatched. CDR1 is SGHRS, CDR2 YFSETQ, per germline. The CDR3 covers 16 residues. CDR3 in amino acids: CASSLDLGLGSDEQFF. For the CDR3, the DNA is TGCGCCAGCAGCTTGGATCTCGGACTAGGGTCCGATGAGCAGTTCTTC.

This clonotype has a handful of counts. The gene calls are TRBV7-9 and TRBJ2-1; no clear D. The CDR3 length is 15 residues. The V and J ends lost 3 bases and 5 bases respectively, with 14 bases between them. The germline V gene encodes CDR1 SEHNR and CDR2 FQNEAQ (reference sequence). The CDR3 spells CASSFLDGGNNEQFF. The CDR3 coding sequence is TGTGCCAGCAGCTTCCTGGACGGTGGCAACAATGAGCAGTTCTTC.

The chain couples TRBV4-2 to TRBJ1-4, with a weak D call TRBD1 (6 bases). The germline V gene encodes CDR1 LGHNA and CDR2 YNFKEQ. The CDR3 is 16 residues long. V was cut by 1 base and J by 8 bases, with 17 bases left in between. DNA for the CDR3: TGTGCCAGCAGCCAAGTCCCTGAGCAGGGGAGGGAAAAACTGTTTTTT. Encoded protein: CASSQVPEQGREKLFF.

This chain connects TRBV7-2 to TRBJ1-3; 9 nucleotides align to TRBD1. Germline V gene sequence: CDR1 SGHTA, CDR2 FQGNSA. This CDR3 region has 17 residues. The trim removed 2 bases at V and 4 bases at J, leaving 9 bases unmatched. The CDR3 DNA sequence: TGTGCCAGCAGCTTAATGGGACAGGGTTCTGGCGGAAACACCATATATTTT. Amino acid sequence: CASSLMGQGSGGNTIYF. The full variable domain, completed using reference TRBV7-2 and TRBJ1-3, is GAGVSQSPSNKVTEKGKDVELRCDPISGHTALYWYRQSLGQGLEFLIYFQGNSAPDKSGLPSDRFSAERTGGSVSTLTIQRTQQEDSAVYLCASSLMGQGSGGNTIYFGEGSWLTVV.

The CDR3 loop reads CASSRQGSGYTF. The CDR3 region has the DNA TGTGCCAGCAGCCGACAGGGTAGTGGCTACACCTTC. The gene calls are TRBV11-2 and TRBJ1-2; TRBD1 agrees at 7 bases. The CDR3 runs to 12 residues. Germline CDR1 reads SGHAT; CDR2 reads FQNNGV. J gave up 7 bases and V 5 bases, and 4 bases lay outside the gene matches.

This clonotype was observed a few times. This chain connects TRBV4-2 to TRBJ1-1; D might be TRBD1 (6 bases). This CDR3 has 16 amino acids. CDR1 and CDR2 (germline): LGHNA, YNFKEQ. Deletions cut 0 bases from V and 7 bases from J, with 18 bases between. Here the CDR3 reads CASSQDLRGAYIEAFF. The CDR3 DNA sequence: TGTGCCAGCAGCCAAGATCTACGGGGGGCGTATATTGAAGCTTTCTTT.

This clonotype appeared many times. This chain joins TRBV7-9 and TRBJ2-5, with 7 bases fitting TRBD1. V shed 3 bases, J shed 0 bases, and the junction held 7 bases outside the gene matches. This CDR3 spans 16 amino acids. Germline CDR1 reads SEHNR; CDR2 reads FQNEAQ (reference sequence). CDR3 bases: TGTGCCAGCAGCTTGGGGACAGAGTTTTACCAAGAGACCCAGTACTTC. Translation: CASSLGTEFYQETQYF.

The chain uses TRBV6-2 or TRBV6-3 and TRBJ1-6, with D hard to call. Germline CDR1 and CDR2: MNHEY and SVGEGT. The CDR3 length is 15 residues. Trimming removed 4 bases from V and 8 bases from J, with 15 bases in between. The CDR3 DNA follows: TGTGCCAGCAGTTTAGTCCGCCCCTGGGATTCACCCCTCCACTTT. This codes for CASSLVRPWDSPLHF.